This TCR beta chain derives from a study of tumor and adjacent non-tumor tissue in lung cancer. At the level of the study: Patients comprised roughly 12 adenocarcinoma, 2 squamous cell carcinoma and 1 small cell lung cancer. Stage I to III disease affected 9 to 10 men and about five women aged roughly 30 to 76. Overall study findings and caveats: Significantly higher TCR diversity was found in tumor than normal lung.

Germline CDR1 and CDR2: DFQATT and SNEGSKA (reference sequence). V was pared by 6 bases and J by 7 bases, with 4 bases between. This CDR3 spans 9 amino acids. The library came from three nested PCR rounds adapted from ARM-PCR protocols. TCRdb analysed the multiplex PCR reads with MiXCR anew, one entry per CDR3 protein. This sample has about 140,000 distinct CDR3 sequences; around 67% occur once, and the top ten carry 18%. A word on this clonotype: The antigen remains undetermined.

No cell sorting was done before RNA was extracted from the tissue. The chain joins TRBV20-1 to TRBJ1-5; D is ambiguous. The sample taken for sequencing was lung tumor tissue. This clonotype was sampled from a man aged 55 to 70 with small cell lung cancer. The CDR3 here is CSAGQPQHF. The CDR3 nucleotides are TGCAGTGCGGGGCAGCCCCAGCATTTT.